The T cell receptor beta chain described here comes from a study of T-cell memory formation after mild COVID-19. TCRdb fed the 5' RACE reads into MiXCR, producing one record per CDR3 protein. The sample has a few hundred thousand distinct CDR3 sequences; approximately 15% are singletons. This clonotype has a handful of counts. The antigen is undetermined. Findings and limits, study-wide: Contracting CD4+ clones were located mainly in CM and EM, and CD8+ clones in EMRA. Certain responding clones were present in pre-infection memory, suggesting participation of cross-reactive memory.

V dropped 6 bases and J dropped 2 bases, with 15 bases sitting between them. Per germline, CDR1 LGHNT and CDR2 FRNRAP. The CDR3 is 15 residues long. V is TRBV12-5 and J is TRBJ2-3; no clear D gene. The receptor comes from a man between 18 and 35 years old who had mild COVID-19 (a few samples of this study predate the infection). Cell type and time point are not known. Sequenced sample: PBMCs or a T cell subset sorted from them (not recorded which). The CDR3 DNA reads as TGTGCTAGTGGGCCTCCAGGTTACTACACAGATACGCAGTATTTT. Its translation: CASGPPGYYTDTQYF.